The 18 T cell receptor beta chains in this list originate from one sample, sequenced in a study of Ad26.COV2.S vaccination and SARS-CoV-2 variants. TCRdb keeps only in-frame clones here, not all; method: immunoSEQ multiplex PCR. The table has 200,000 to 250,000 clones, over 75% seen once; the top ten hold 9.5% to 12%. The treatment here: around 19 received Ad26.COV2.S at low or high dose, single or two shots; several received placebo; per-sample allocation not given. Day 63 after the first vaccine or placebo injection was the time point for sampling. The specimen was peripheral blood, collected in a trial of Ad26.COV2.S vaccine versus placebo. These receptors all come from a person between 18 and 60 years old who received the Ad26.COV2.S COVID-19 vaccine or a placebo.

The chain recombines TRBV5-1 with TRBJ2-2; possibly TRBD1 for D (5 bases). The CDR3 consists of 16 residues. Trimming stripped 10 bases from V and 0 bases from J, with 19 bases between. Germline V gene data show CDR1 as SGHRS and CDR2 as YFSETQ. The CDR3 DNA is TGCGCCTGTGGGGCCCCCCAGGGCCCGAACACCGGGGAGCTGTTTTTT. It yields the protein CACGAPQGPNTGELFF. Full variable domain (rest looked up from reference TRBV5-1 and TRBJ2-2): KAGVTQTPRYLIKTRGQQVTLSCSPISGHRSVSWYQQTPGQGLQFLFEYFSETQRNKGNFPGRFSGRQFSNSRSEMNVSTLELGDSALYLCACGAPQGPNTGELFFGEGSRLTVL.

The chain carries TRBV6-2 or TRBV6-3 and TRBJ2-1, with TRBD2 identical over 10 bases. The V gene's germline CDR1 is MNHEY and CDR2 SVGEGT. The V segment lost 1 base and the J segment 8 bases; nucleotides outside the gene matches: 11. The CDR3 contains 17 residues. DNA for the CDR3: TGTGCCAGCAGTTACTTAAAGCTAGCGGGAGTTGTTGATGAGCAGTTCTTC. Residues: CASSYLKLAGVVDEQFF.

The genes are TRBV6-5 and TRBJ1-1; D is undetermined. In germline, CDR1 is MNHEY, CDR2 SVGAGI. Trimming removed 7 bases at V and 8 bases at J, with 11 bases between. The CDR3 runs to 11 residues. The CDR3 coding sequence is TGTGCCAGCACCCTACCGGGGGAAGCTTTCTTT. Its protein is CASTLPGEAFF.

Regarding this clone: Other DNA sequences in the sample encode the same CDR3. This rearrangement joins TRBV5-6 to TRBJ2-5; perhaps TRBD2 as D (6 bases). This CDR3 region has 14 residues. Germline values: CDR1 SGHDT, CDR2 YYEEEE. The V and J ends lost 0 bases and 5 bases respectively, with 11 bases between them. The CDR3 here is CASSLAGSGETQYF. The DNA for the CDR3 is TGTGCCAGCAGCTTGGCCGGGAGTGGGGAGACCCAGTACTTC.

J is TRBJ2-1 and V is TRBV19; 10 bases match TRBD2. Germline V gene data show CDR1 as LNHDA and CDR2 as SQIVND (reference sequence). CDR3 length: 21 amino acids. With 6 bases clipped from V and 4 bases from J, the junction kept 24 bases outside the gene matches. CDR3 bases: TGTGCCAGTAGACTGCGTGGTGAGGGACTAGCGTCCGCTAGCGCGTACAATGAGCAGTTCTTC. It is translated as CASRLRGEGLASASAYNEQFF.

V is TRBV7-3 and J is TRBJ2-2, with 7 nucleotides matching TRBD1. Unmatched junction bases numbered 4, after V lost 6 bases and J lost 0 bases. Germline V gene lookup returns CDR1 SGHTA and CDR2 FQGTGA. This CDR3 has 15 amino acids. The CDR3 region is CASRRGGPNTGELFF. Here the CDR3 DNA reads TGTGCCAGCAGACGAGGGGGCCCGAACACCGGGGAGCTGTTTTTT.

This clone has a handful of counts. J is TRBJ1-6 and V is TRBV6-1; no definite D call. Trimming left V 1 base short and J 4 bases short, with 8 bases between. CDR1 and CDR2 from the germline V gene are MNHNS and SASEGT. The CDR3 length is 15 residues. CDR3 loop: CASSEGQTYNSPLHF. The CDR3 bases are TGTGCCAGCAGTGAAGGGCAGACTTATAATTCACCCCTCCACTTT.

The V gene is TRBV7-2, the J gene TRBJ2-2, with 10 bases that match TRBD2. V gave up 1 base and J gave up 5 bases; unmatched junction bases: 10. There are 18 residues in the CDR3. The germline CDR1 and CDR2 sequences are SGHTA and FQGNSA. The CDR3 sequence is CASSLVRSGGARTGELFF. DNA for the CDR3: TGTGCCAGCAGCTTAGTTCGAAGCGGGGGGGCCAGAACCGGGGAGCTGTTTTTT.

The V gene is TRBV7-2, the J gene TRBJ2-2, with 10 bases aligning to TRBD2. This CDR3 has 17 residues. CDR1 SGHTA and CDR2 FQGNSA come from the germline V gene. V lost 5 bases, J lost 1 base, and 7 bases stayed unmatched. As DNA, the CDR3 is TGTGCCAGCAGCACGATAACTAGCGGGGTGAACACCGGGGAGCTGTTTTTT. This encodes CASSTITSGVNTGELFF.

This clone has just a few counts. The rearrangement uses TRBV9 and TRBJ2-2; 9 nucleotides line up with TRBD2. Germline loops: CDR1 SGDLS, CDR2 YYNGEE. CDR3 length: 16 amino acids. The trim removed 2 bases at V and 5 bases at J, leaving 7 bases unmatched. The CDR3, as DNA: TGTGCCAGCAGCGTCGTCGGGACTAGCCATACCGGGGAGCTGTTTTTT. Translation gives CASSVVGTSHTGELFF.

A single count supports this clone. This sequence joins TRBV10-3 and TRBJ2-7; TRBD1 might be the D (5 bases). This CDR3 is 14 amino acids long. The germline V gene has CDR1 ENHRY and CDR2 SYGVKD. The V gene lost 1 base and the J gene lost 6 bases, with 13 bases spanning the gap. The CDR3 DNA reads TGTGCCATCAGTGAGTTGGGTCAGGGCTTCGAGCAGTACTTC. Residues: CAISELGQGFEQYF.

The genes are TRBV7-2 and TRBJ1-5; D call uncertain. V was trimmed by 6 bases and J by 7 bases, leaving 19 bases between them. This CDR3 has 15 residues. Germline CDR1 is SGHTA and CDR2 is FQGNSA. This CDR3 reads CASSLLKGSSQPQHF. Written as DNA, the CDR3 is TGTGCCAGCAGTTTACTTAAGGGCAGTTCCCAGCCCCAGCATTTT.

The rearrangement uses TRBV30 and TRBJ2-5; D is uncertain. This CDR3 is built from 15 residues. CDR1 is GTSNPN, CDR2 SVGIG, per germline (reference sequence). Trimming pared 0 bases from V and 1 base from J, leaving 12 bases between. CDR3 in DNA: TGTGCCTGGAGTGTACTTCGAGGTCCCCAAGAGACCCAGTACTTC. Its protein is CAWSVLRGPQETQYF.

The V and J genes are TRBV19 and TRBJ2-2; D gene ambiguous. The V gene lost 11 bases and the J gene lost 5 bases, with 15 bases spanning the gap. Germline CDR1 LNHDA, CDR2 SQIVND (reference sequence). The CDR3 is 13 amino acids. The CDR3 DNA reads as TGTGCCTTTCTTGAACCCCTTACCGGGGAGCTGTTTTTT. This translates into CAFLEPLTGELFF.

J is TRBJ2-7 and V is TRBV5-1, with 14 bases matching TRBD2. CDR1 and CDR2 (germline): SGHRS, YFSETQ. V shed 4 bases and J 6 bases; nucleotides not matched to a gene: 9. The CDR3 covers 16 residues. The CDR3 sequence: CASSPGLAGAFGEQYF. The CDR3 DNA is TGCGCCAGCAGCCCGGGACTAGCGGGAGCGTTTGGCGAGCAGTACTTC. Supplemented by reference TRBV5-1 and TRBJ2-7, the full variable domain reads KAGVTQTPRYLIKTRGQQVTLSCSPISGHRSVSWYQQTPGQGLQFLFEYFSETQRNKGNFPGRFSGRQFSNSRSEMNVSTLELGDSALYLCASSPGLAGAFGEQYFGPGTRLTVT.

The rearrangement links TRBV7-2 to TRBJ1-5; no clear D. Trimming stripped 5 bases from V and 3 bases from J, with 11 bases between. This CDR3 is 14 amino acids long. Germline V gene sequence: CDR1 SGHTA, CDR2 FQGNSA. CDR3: CASSPGIFNQPQHF. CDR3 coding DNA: TGTGCCAGCAGCCCGGGGATATTCAATCAGCCCCAGCATTTT. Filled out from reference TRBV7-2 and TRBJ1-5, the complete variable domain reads GAGVSQSPSNKVTEKGKDVELRCDPISGHTALYWYRQSLGQGLEFLIYFQGNSAPDKSGLPSDRFSAERTGGSVSTLTIQRTQQEDSAVYLCASSPGIFNQPQHFGDGTRLSIL.

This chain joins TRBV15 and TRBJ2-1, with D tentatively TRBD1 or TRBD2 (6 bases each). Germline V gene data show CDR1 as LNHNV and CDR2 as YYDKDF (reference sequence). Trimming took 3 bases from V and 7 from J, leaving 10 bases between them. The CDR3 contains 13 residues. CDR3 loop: CATSSEGGNEQFF. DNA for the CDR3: TGTGCCACCAGCAGCGAGGGGGGAAATGAGCAGTTCTTC.

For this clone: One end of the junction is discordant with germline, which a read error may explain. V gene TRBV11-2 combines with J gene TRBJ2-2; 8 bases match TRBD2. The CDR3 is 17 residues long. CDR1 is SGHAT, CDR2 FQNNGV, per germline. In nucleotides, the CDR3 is TGTGCCAGCAGTTTAGGGGCTAGCGGGCTGAACACCGGGGAGCTGTTTTTT. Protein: CASSLGASGLNTGELFF.